This T cell receptor beta chain was obtained from a study of resident and recirculating memory T cells in vitiligo. The CDR3 covers 15 residues. V shed 2 bases and J 5 bases; nucleotides not matched to a gene: 8. The germline V gene has CDR1 MGHRA and CDR2 YSYEKL. Libraries were prepared by immunoSEQ multiplex PCR; TCRdb keeps only in-frame clonotypes and omits some of them. The table shows 70,000 to 85,000 clones, with 90% to 95% occurring only once. This sequence was found in a male donor with vitiligo. The sequenced material came from blood. The rearrangement uses TRBV4-1 and TRBJ2-5; 7 bases map to TRBD1. The CDR3 here is CASSQPDRDVETQYF. CDR3 DNA: TGCGCCAGCAGCCAACCCGACAGGGACGTGGAGACCCAGTACTTC.